The following is a TCR beta chain sequence with its context. Its antigen remains unidentified. Base quality data are lacking; no much larger clone is found one base away. The data stem from a study of regulatory T cells in long-lasting Graves disease (dated by TCRdb to the early 2020s). For context, the study as a whole: Patients with newly diagnosed Graves' disease had been on antithyroid drugs for under 3 months. This study used TCR sequencing and RNA sequencing of peripheral blood to compare persistent Graves' disease patients against newly diagnosed Graves' disease patients. The study was registered as a clinical trial and conducted in China. A total of roughly 33 samples were covered by TCR sequencing, comprising some 13 persistent and around 20 newly diagnosed Graves' disease patients.

The investigation overall reported the following: Only peripheral blood was studied, because thyroid tissue, the primary lesion, was inaccessible. The authors acknowledged the small sample size as a limitation that may reduce accuracy. TRBV28, TRBJ1-2 and TRBJ2-5 were preferentially used in persistent disease, while TRBV20-1 and TRBJ2-1 were favored in newly diagnosed disease. Patients with persistent disease shared more public clonotypes (around 2,500) than newly diagnosed patients did (966). Persistent Graves' disease patients showed lower TCR Shannon entropy and fewer highly expanded clones than newly diagnosed patients, suggesting clonal expansion. Only the TCR beta chain was sequenced and analyzed.

This sample's time point label indicates: newly diagnosed GD, antithyroid drugs for less than 3 months. RNA was extracted from PBMCs in TRIzol for both TCR sequencing and RNA sequencing. The diagnosis of Graves' disease was made according to American Thyroid Association guidelines. Patients for the study were recruited at an endocrinology department in Xi'an, China. Each patient gave about 9.1 milliliters of peripheral blood, collected in an EDTA anticoagulant tube. Ficoll Paque Plus density gradient separation was used to isolate PBMCs, and no further T cell sorting was performed. RNA quality was checked with an Agilent 2100 Bioanalyzer and agarose gel, and concentration with a NanoDrop 2000. Libraries were built with multiplex PCR. The data were produced on an Illumina HiSeq 4000. TCR beta libraries were built with iRepertoire HTBI primers and Arm-PCR amplification of CDR3 regions. Before sequencing, the PCR products went through gel purification. On the study's bioinformatics: A total of 62 TRBV and some 15 TRBJ segments were identified across samples and were used for gene usage analysis of CDR3 amino acid clonotypes. COPE and FqMerger were used to merge filtered high-quality paired reads into contigs. BLAST was used to align contigs to the IMGT TRBV, TRBD and TRBJ reference genes, and CDR3 was defined following IMGT. Any clonotype with a frequency above 0.1% was counted as a highly expanded clone. Shannon entropy served as the measure of repertoire diversity, while the Gini coefficient captured V-J evenness. Clonotypes shared by more than one individual were considered public. TCRdb's own reprocessing of the public reads used fastp at Q25 and MiXCR and kept productive beta chains. CDR3 protein duplicates are merged, each entry listing the most common genes and DNA. These V and J calls rely on TCRdb rather than the paper's analysis. For this sample the table gives hundreds of thousands of distinct CDR3 sequences, of which over 15% were detected only once. The ten largest make up less than 35% of the sample.

The germline ends are 14 bases apart after V is trimmed by 5 bases and J by 0 bases. Taken from cysteine to phenylalanine, the CDR3 has 16 residues. Only CDR3 DNA is held: 48 bases, read in frame from base 1. CDR1 is given as MDHEN and CDR2 as SYDVKM, both from the germline V gene. This same sample was also part of a study on T cells in Graves' hyperthyroidism and ophthalmopathy. As the second paper documents: Stable Graves' hyperthyroidism was defined as the absence of progression to ophthalmopathy over 18 months of follow-up. Hyperthyroidism patients were aged 18 to 65 years and newly diagnosed, with disease duration of less than 2 months. The study excluded patients with uncontrolled infections, other autoimmune diseases, pregnancy or lactation. Diagnoses relied on clinical symptoms, serum thyroxine and TRAb, thyroid ultrasound and orbital computed tomography. A first-round RT-PCR of the TCR CDR3 used the HTBI primer set with the Qiagen OneStep RT-PCR kit. Most expanded thyroid clonotypes (frequency above 0.001) were also detected in blood, suggesting blood repertoires may reflect thyroid immune responses. A 13 V-J signature model separated ophthalmopathy from stable hyperthyroidism, with approximately 86% sensitivity and about 81% specificity in cross-validation and 80%/75% in testing. In validation, the model predicted progression to ophthalmopathy with approximately 70% sensitivity and around 72% specificity, a median of 6.5 months before onset. To identify distinguishing TCR V-J signatures, a discovery cohort of 100 patients was used, comprising 40 to 45 with Graves' ophthalmopathy and approximately 58 with stable Graves' hyperthyroidism. Prospective prediction of ophthalmopathy was tested in an independent validation cohort consisting of fewer than 20 hyperthyroidism patients and some 17 patients who later progressed to ophthalmopathy. The roughly 90 discovery patients were divided at random into training and test sets in a 7:3 ratio. In about 6 Graves' hyperthyroidism patients, the study also compared T-cell repertoires from thyroid tissue with T-cell repertoires from blood. After blood sampling, hyperthyroidism patients were treated with methimazole at a starting dose of 30 mg daily, and ophthalmopathy patients were treated with high-dose intravenous methylprednisolone. The libraries were constructed in a second round of multiplex PCR and then size-selected and purified. Sequencing of the libraries was done on an Illumina HiSeq2000 using paired-end 100 bp reads. SOAPnuke was used to process the raw data, throwing out any read that contained adapters or uncalled bases, had a mean Phred below 15, or lacked an exact constant-primer or identifier match. High-quality paired reads were merged with COPE v1.2.5, and unique nucleotide sequences were defined as clonotypes. Clonotypes were aligned to IMGT TRBV, TRBD and TRBJ reference segments using MiTCR v1.1. Analysis was restricted to V-J combinations with a frequency above 0.0001, which covered roughly 99% of repertoires. A TCS score was defined as the ratio between F50 (clonal expansion) and ExV (chaos), using BLOSUM62-based TCRdist between CDR3 peptides within each V-J. Welch's t-statistics and random forest reduced just over 500 V-J features to 10 to 15, which were used in a naive Bayes classifier (R e1071). Sample size was not statistically predetermined, and investigators were not blinded to group allocation. According to the paper, TCR Vbeta CDR3 sequencing was carried out on approximately 140 peripheral blood samples, which came from over 40 ophthalmopathy, 75 or so hyperthyroidism and roughly 17 progressor patients.

This receptor was identified in a man aged 35 to 55 with Graves disease. Donor details come from another sample of the same person, matched by shared clones. Source: peripheral blood mononuclear cells (PBMCs), taken at new diagnosis, from a patient treated with antithyroid drugs. The rearranged segments are TRBV28 and TRBJ1-5; the D segment could be TRBD1, given 6 matching bases. For the CDR3, the sequence is CASSGIQGNSNQPQHF. The nucleotide sequence is TGTGCCAGCAGTGGGATACAGGGAAATAGCAATCAGCCCCAGCATTTT.